The clone carrying this T cell receptor beta chain has just a few counts. The sample belongs to a study of blood T cell repertoires in COVID-19. At the level of the study: Sites in the United States, Italy and Spain provided acute and convalescent COVID-19 samples.

In the original analysis: Estimation of nucleated cell counts was performed using reference gene primer amplification. TCRdb's table, derived via immunoSEQ multiplex PCR, lists solely in-frame clones and lacks some. The V and J calls and clone size come from that table; D and trimming were worked out from the DNA. The repertoire holds around 150,000 clones, approximately 78% seen once, with approximately 9.9% in the top ten. Trimming cost V 3 bases and J 9 bases; bases outside gene matches: 4. Germline CDR1 reads DFQATT; CDR2 reads SNEGSKA (reference sequence). The CDR3 covers 13 residues. Sequenced material: peripheral blood. The rearrangement uses TRBV20-1 and TRBJ2-1; TRBD2 matches at 11 bases. This sequence originates from a man aged 55-75 years who had recovered from COVID-19. This CDR3 reads CSASLTSGAEQFF. CDR3 DNA: TGCAGTGCTAGTTTGACTAGCGGGGCTGAGCAGTTCTTC.